This T cell receptor (beta chain) was identified during a study of technical replicates of blood from several donors. Germline CDR1 SGHVS, CDR2 FQNEAQ. V lost 5 bases to trimming and J lost 0 bases, with 14 bases between them. There are 16 residues in the CDR3. TCRdb's table, derived via immunoSEQ multiplex PCR, lists solely in-frame clones and lacks some. The sample holds approximately 79,000 clones; nearly 98% are singletons and the top ten take roughly 0.2%. This chain links TRBV7-8 with TRBJ1-3; possible D gene TRBD1, 6 bases. The receptor was derived from a human donor in good health. Sequencing was performed on T cells isolated from PBMCs. The CDR3 here is CASSNLGGVSGNTIYF. DNA for the CDR3: TGTGCCAGCAGCAACTTAGGGGGGGTCTCTGGAAACACCATATATTTT.